One sample yielded the 18 T cell receptor beta chains listed below, sequenced in a study of post-analysis software for immune sequencing data. Every TCR beta cDNA library bore unique molecular identifiers. TCRdb reprocessed the PCR reads with MiXCR, giving one entry per CDR3 protein. The repertoire holds 650,000 to 900,000 distinct CDR3 sequences, with about 45% as singletons. The study, taken as a whole, reports: Five TRBV segments, including TRBV5-6, TRBV5-1 and TRBV20-1, were more frequent in patients than controls.

Their antigen targets remain unknown. The material sequenced was blood. The receptor source for this set is a girl aged 5 to 17 with multiple sclerosis.

The CDR3 DNA reads as TGCGCCAGCAGCCAAGATCTATCGGCAGGGACTGGCTACGAGCAGTACTTC. Protein: CASSQDLSAGTGYEQYF. The chain carries TRBV4-3 and TRBJ2-7; weak D call: TRBD2 (6 bases). CDR1 and CDR2 from the germline V gene are LGHNA and YSLEER. V lost 0 bases to trimming and J lost 3 bases, with 18 bases between them. This CDR3 is 17 amino acids long.

This clonotype has just a few counts. The chain couples TRBV12-3 or TRBV12-4 to TRBJ2-2; D not resolved. V was cut by 3 bases and J by 3 bases, with 5 bases left in between. CDR3 size: 13 residues. This CDR3 reads CASSFRDTGELFF. As DNA, the CDR3 is TGTGCCAGCAGTTTCCGGGACACCGGGGAGCTGTTTTTT.

The rearrangement links TRBV7-2 to TRBJ1-1; D is ambiguous. CDR3 length equals 15 residues. Germline lookup yields CDR1 SGHTA and CDR2 FQGNSA. The ends were cut back, 5 bases at V and 0 bases at J, with 13 bases in the middle. Written as DNA, the CDR3 is TGTGCCAGCAGCCCGGCGACGGCCATGAACACTGAAGCTTTCTTT. Translated, it gives CASSPATAMNTEAFF.

The chain carries TRBV20-1 and TRBJ1-6, with 7 positions matching TRBD1. Per germline, CDR1 DFQATT and CDR2 SNEGSKA (reference sequence). V gave up 6 bases and J gave up 4 bases; unmatched junction bases: 6. This CDR3 has 14 residues. CDR3: CSATPGQYNSPLHF. The CDR3 DNA sequence: TGCAGTGCCACCCCGGGACAGTATAATTCACCCCTCCACTTT.

The V gene is TRBV6-5, the J gene TRBJ2-3, with TRBD2 as a possible D gene (6 bases). Germline V lookup: CDR1 MNHEY, CDR2 SVGAGI. This CDR3 contains 15 residues. The germline V and J ends were trimmed by 2 bases and 4 bases, with 13 bases remaining between them. The chain's CDR3 is CASSYEAGGADTQYF. CDR3 sequence (DNA): TGTGCCAGCAGTTACGAAGCGGGTGGGGCAGATACGCAGTATTTT.

This clonotype was found once. The chain has TRBV19 and TRBJ2-1; D is unclear. CDR3 size: 14 residues. Trimming stripped 10 bases from V and 6 bases from J, with 19 bases between. Germline V gene lookup returns CDR1 LNHDA and CDR2 SQIVND (reference sequence). The CDR3 nucleotides read TGTGCCACTGTGAATATTGGGGTCGGCAATGAGCAGTTCTTC. Its translation: CATVNIGVGNEQFF.

This clonotype was found a few times. The V call is TRBV29-1, the J call TRBJ2-1; D is unclear. Trimming removed 1 base at V and 7 bases at J, with 5 bases between. The germline CDR1 and CDR2 sequences are SQVTM and ANQGSEA. The CDR3 runs 11 residues. The CDR3 sequence: CSVEAVNEQFF. The CDR3 DNA reads as TGCAGCGTTGAAGCTGTTAATGAGCAGTTCTTC.

The chain employs TRBV7-8 and TRBJ2-7, with D maybe TRBD2 (5 bases). Between the trimmed V and J ends, which lost 1 base and 7 bases, there was a span of 14 bases. CDR3 length: 14 residues. Germline V gene data show CDR1 as SGHVS and CDR2 as FQNEAQ. The CDR3 DNA is TGTGCCAGCAGCTTAGATGGCCTCAAGCGGGAGCAGTACTTC. This codes for CASSLDGLKREQYF.

This clonotype appeared a few times. The CDR3 coding sequence is TGTGCCAGCAGTACACTCCCTCGACGGGGAAGGAATTCACCCCTCCACTTT. Translation: CASSTLPRRGRNSPLHF. The rearrangement links TRBV7-2 to TRBJ1-6; D ambiguous. Germline V gene sequence: CDR1 SGHTA, CDR2 FQGNSA. The CDR3 totals 17 residues. The ends were cut back, 6 bases at V and 7 bases at J, with 22 bases in the middle.

This clonotype has only one observation. The chain joins TRBV5-5 to TRBJ2-6, with a possible D match to TRBD1 (6 bases). V dropped 1 base and J dropped 4 bases, with 24 bases sitting between them. Germline V gene lookup returns CDR1 SGHKS and CDR2 YYEKEE (reference sequence). The CDR3 runs 20 residues. This CDR3 reads CASSLSQSLGTPPGANVLTF. In nucleotides, the CDR3 is TGTGCCAGCAGCTTGAGTCAATCGTTGGGGACACCGCCCGGGGCCAACGTCCTGACTTTC. The whole variable domain, filled in from reference TRBV5-5 and TRBJ2-6, reads DAGVTQSPTHLIKTRGQQVTLRCSPISGHKSVSWYQQVLGQGPQFIFQYYEKEERGRGNFPDRFSARQFPNYSSELNVNALLLGDSALYLCASSLSQSLGTPPGANVLTFGAGSRLTVL.

This clonotype occurred many times. The chain carries TRBV12-3 or TRBV12-4 and TRBJ2-5; D may be TRBD1 or TRBD2 (5 bases each). The CDR3 covers 13 residues. V was cut by 2 bases and J by 2 bases, with 6 bases left in between. DNA of the CDR3: TGTGCCAGCAGTTTATGGGGGCAAGAGACCCAGTACTTC. This gives the protein CASSLWGQETQYF.

A word on this clonotype: One end of the junction does not line up with germline, which may come from a read error. V usage is TRBV9 and J usage is TRBJ2-1, with TRBD2 matching over 8 bases. Germline CDR1 reads SGDLS; CDR2 reads YYNGEE. The CDR3 runs 16 residues. The CDR3 is CASSGLAAGAYNGQFF. CDR3 in DNA: TGTGCCAGCAGCGGCTTGGCAGCGGGGGCCTACAATGGGCAGTTCTTC. Full variable domain (missing parts from reference TRBV9 and TRBJ2-1): DSGVTQTPKHLITATGQRVTLRCSPRSGDLSVYWYQQSLDQGLQFLIQYYNGEERAKGNILERFSAQQFPDLHSELNLSSLELGDSALYFCASSGLAAGAYNGQFFGPGTRLTVL.

The chain couples TRBV28 to TRBJ1-1, with a tentative D call TRBD1 (5 bases). From germline, CDR1 is MDHEN and CDR2 SYDVKM. Trimming left V 6 bases short and J 11 bases short, with 28 bases between. This CDR3 is built from 16 residues. CDR3 DNA: TGTGCCAGCAGCTCCCCCGGCGGGCAGGGATTGGGCTCTGCTTTCTTT. It codes for CASSSPGGQGLGSAFF. Full variable domain (missing parts from reference TRBV28 and TRBJ1-1): DVKVTQSSRYLVKRTGEKVFLECVQDMDHENMFWYRQDPGLGLRLIYFSYDVKMKEKGDIPEGYSVSREKKERFSLILESASTNQTSMYLCASSSPGGQGLGSAFFGQGTRLTVV.

The V gene is TRBV7-9, the J gene TRBJ2-1; 9 bases align to TRBD2. This CDR3 has 16 residues. With V trimmed by 4 bases and J by 3 bases, 7 bases remained unmatched. Germline assignment: CDR1 SEHNR and CDR2 FQNEAQ (reference sequence). The CDR3 is CASSSGASGIYNEQFF. The CDR3 bases are TGTGCCAGCAGCTCGGGGGCTAGCGGGATCTACAATGAGCAGTTCTTC. The full variable domain, with the rest looked up from reference TRBV7-9 and TRBJ2-1, is DTGVSQNPRHKITKRGQNVTFRCDPISEHNRLYWYRQTLGQGPEFLTYFQNEAQLEKSRLLSDRFSAERPKGSFSTLEIQRTEQGDSAMYLCASSSGASGIYNEQFFGPGTRLTVL.

The chain couples TRBV5-1 to TRBJ2-1; perhaps TRBD2 as D (6 bases). V was pared by 6 bases and J by 8 bases, with 12 bases between. Germline assignment: CDR1 SGHRS and CDR2 YFSETQ. The CDR3 loop spans 12 amino acids. The CDR3 coding sequence is TGCGCCAGCACCGGCGGGATACATGAGCAGTTCTTC. This gives the protein CASTGGIHEQFF.

This clonotype was detected a few times. The rearrangement joins TRBV12-3 or TRBV12-4 to TRBJ2-7; TRBD2 aligns across 7 bases. There are 12 residues in the CDR3. V lost 8 bases to trimming and J lost 6 bases; unmatched junction nucleotides: 7. CDR3: CASGWEGGEQYF. The CDR3 coding sequence is TGTGCCAGCGGGTGGGAGGGAGGCGAGCAGTACTTC.

This clonotype was observed once. This chain connects TRBV24-1 to TRBJ2-1, with D unresolved. Germline CDR1 KGHDR, CDR2 SFDVKD. The CDR3 is made up of 15 amino acids. V lost 2 bases, J lost 6 bases, and 13 bases lay in between. The CDR3 sequence: CATSDSYTLLNEQFF. CDR3 sequence (DNA): TGTGCCACCAGTGATTCCTACACCCTCCTCAATGAGCAGTTCTTC.

In this sample, this clonotype turned up a few times. The CDR3 nucleotides are TGTGCCAGCAGTTTCGGGACAGGAGACAATGAGCAGTTCTTC. Its protein product is CASSFGTGDNEQFF. The genes are TRBV12-3 or TRBV12-4 and TRBJ2-1, with 8 nucleotides matching TRBD1. With V trimmed by 3 bases and J by 5 bases, 3 bases remained unmatched. The CDR3 sequence is 14 residues long.